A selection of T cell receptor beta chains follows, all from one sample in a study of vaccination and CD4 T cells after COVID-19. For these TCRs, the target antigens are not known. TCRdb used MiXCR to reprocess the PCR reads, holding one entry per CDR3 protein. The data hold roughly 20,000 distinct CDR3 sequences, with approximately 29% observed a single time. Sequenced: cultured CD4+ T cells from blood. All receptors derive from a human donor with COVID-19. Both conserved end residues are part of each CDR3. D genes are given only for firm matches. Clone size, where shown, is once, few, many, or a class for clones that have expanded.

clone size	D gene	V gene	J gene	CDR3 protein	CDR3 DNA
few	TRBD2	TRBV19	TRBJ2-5	CASSMRGGGYQETQYF	TGTGCCAGTAGTATGCGGGGGGGGGGGTACCAAGAGACCCAGTACTTC
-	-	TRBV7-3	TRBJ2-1	CASSFGTGTGEQFF	TGTGCCAGCAGCTTCGGGACGGGAACAGGTGAGCAGTTCTTC
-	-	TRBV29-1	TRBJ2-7	CSVGVGQLDEQYF	TGCAGCGTTGGTGTAGGACAATTAGACGAGCAGTACTTC
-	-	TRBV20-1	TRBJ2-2	CSAREGRVNTGELFF	TGCAGTGCTAGAGAGGGACGGGTAAACACCGGGGAGCTGTTTTTT
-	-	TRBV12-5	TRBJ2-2	CARYSETGELFF	TGTGCTAGATACAGCGAAACCGGGGAGCTGTTTTTT
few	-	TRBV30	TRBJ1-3	CAWSVPVPYSGNTIYF	TGTGCCTGGAGTGTACCAGTGCCATACTCCGGAAACACCATATATTTT
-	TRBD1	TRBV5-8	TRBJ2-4	CASSAGQGVLRAKNIQYF	TGTGCCAGCAGCGCTGGACAGGGGGTTTTGAGGGCCAAAAACATTCAGTACTTC
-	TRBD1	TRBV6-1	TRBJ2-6	CASHDRAGANVLTF	TGTGCCAGCCATGACAGGGCTGGGGCCAACGTCCTGACTTTC
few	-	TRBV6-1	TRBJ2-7	CASTSRRGGRHEQYF	TGTGCCAGCACCTCCCGCAGAGGTGGTAGGCACGAGCAGTACTTC
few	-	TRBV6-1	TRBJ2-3	CASSESPGVQYF	TGTGCCAGCAGTGAATCCCCGGGAGTGCAGTATTTT
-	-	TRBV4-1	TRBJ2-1	CASSQPSYEEQFF	TGCGCCAGCAGCCAACCGAGTTACGAAGAGCAGTTCTTC
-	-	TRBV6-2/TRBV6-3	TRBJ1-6	CASSYGPGDRSPLHF	TGTGCCAGCAGTTACGGACCAGGAGACAGATCACCCCTCCACTTT
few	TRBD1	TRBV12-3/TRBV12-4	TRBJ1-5	CASSWGQGSNQPQHF	TGTGCCAGCAGCTGGGGACAGGGTAGCAATCAGCCCCAGCATTTT
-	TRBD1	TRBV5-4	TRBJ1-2	CASSFTGVGGYTF	TGTGCCAGCAGCTTCACAGGGGTCGGTGGCTACACCTTC
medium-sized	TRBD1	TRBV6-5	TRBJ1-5	CASSWDRQTGQPQHF	TGTGCCAGCAGTTGGGACAGGCAAACAGGTCAGCCCCAGCATTTT
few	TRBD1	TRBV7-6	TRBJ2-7	CASSLGPGQSYEQYF	TGTGCCAGCAGCTTAGGTCCGGGACAGTCCTACGAGCAGTACTTC
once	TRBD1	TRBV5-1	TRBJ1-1	CASSIGTGSEAFF	TGCGCCAGCAGCATCGGGACAGGGTCTGAAGCTTTCTTT
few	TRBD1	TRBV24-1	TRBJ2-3	CATRDRFTDTQYF	TGTGCCACCAGGGACAGGTTCACAGATACGCAGTATTTT
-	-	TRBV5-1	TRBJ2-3	CASSLRGGGDTQYF	TGCGCCAGCAGCTTGAGGGGGGGAGGAGATACGCAGTATTTT
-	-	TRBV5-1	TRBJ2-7	CASSPGDKSDEQYF	TGCGCCAGCAGCCCGGGGGACAAGAGCGACGAGCAGTACTTC
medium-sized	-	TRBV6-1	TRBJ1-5	CASIIRGGSNQPQHF	TGTGCCAGCATCATCAGAGGGGGTAGCAATCAGCCCCAGCATTTT
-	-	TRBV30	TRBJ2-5	CALSPQPQYF	TGTGCCTTAAGTCCCCAACCCCAGTACTTC
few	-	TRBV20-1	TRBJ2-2	CSARAETGTGELFF	TGCAGTGCTAGAGCGGAGACCGGCACCGGGGAGCTGTTTTTT
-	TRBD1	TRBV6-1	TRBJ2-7	CASRGGTGAYEQYF	TGTGCCAGCAGGGGCGGGACAGGGGCCTACGAGCAGTACTTC
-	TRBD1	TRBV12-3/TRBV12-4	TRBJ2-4	CASSLEGQGWTKNIQYF	TGTGCCAGCAGTTTAGAGGGACAGGGTTGGACCAAAAACATTCAGTACTTC
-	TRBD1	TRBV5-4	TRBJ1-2	CASSSGQGTYGYTF	TGTGCCAGCAGCTCGGGACAGGGGACCTATGGCTACACCTTC
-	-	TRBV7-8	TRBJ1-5	CASSPLPGRTQPQHF	TGTGCCAGCAGCCCACTCCCGGGACGCACTCAGCCCCAGCATTTT
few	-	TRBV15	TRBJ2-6	CATSRVEGSGANVLTF	TGTGCCACCAGCAGAGTGGAGGGGTCTGGGGCCAACGTCCTGACTTTC
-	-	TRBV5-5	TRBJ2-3	CASSLNTDTQYF	TGTGCCAGCAGCTTGAACACAGATACGCAGTATTTT
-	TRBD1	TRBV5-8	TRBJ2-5	CASSLPRRGRSETQYF	TGTGCCAGCAGCTTGCCTCGCAGGGGGCGTTCGGAGACCCAGTACTTC
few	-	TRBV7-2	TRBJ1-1	CASSNLRESTEAFF	TGTGCCAGCAGCAACCTGAGGGAGAGCACTGAAGCTTTCTTT
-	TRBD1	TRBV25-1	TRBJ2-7	CASTQTGSSYEQYF	TGTGCCAGCACCCAGACAGGGAGCTCCTACGAGCAGTACTTC
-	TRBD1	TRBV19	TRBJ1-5	CASRGQGFQPQHF	TGTGCCAGTAGGGGACAGGGTTTTCAGCCCCAGCATTTT
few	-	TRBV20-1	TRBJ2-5	CSASTFQAGETQYF	TGCAGTGCTTCTACTTTCCAGGCGGGAGAGACCCAGTACTTC
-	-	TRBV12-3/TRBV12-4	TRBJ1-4	CASSLGQGIGEKLFF	TGTGCCAGCAGTTTAGGCCAGGGGATTGGTGAAAAACTGTTTTTT
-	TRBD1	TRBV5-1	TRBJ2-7	CASSSRSGTGGYEQYF	TGCGCCAGCAGCTCCAGGTCGGGGACAGGGGGGTACGAGCAGTACTTC
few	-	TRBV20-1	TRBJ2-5	CSARDRRQETQYF	TGCAGTGCTAGGGACCGGAGGCAAGAGACCCAGTACTTC
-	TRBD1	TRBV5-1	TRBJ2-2	CASSSGQGATGELFF	TGCGCCAGCAGTTCCGGACAGGGCGCCACCGGGGAGCTGTTTTTT
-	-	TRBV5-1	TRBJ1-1	CASSPLGGAGTEAFF	TGCGCCAGCAGCCCACTAGGAGGGGCAGGCACTGAAGCTTTCTTT
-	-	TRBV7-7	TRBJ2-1	CASSAGEYNEQFF	TGTGCTAGCAGCGCCGGCGAGTACAATGAGCAGTTCTTC
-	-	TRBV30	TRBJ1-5	CAWSASVNQPQHF	TGTGCCTGGAGTGCGAGTGTCAATCAGCCCCAGCATTTT
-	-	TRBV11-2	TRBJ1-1	CASSPSSGSGNTEAFF	TGTGCCAGCAGCCCCTCTTCGGGATCAGGGAACACTGAGGCTTTCTTT
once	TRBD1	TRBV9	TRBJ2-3	CASMAGGADTQYF	TGTGCCAGCATGGCAGGGGGCGCTGATACGCAGTATTTT
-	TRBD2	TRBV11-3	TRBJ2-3	CASSLVISGGSTDTQYF	TGTGCCAGCAGCTTAGTGATCAGCGGGGGGAGCACAGATACGCAGTATTTT
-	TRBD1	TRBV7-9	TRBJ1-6	CASSPGQGNSPLHF	TGTGCCAGCAGCCCCGGACAGGGTAATTCACCCCTCCACTTT
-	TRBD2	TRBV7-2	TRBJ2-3	CASSPPVGGVDTQYF	TGTGCCAGCAGCCCGCCTGTGGGGGGGGTAGATACGCAGTATTTT
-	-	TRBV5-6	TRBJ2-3	CASSSRDLVSDTQYF	TGTGCCAGCAGCTCGCGGGACCTAGTGTCGGATACGCAGTATTTT